One and the same sample provided the 15 T cell receptor beta chains below, sequenced in a study of CXCR3-negative and CXCR3-positive naive CD8 T cells. UMI labels and 5' RACE were used to prepare the TRB cDNA libraries. TCRdb re-called the 5' RACE reads and gives one entry per CDR3 protein, without DNA. This listing includes fewer than 90,000 distinct CDR3 sequences. Sequencing was carried out using naive CXCR3- CD8+ T cells from blood. Subset denoted: CD45RO-CCR7+CD27+CD95- naive CD8+ T cells lacking CXCR3 (TNR3-). The receptors come from a human donor in good health. Some clones in this sample may be carry-over from other donors' samples.

The rearrangement joins TRBV6-5 to TRBJ2-2; TCRdb indicates TRBD1, and absent DNA this call remains unverified. The CDR3 totals 14 residues. The germline gives CDR1 MNHEY, CDR2 SVGAGI. The CDR3 sequence: CASSPGLGAGELFF.

The CDR3 sequence: CSVEDWDRGESGANVLTF. This rearrangement joins TRBV29-1 to TRBJ2-6; as DNA is missing, the TRBD1 call by TCRdb cannot be tested. Germline CDR1 SQVTM, CDR2 ANQGSEA. This CDR3 region has 18 residues.

The chain uses TRBV13 and TRBJ2-1; the D call of TRBD2 rests on TCRdb alone, since no DNA is present to check it. The CDR3 is made up of 15 amino acids. Germline V gene data show CDR1 as PRHDT and CDR2 as FYEKMQ (reference sequence). CDR3 region: CASSQLAGGWDEQFF.

The chain employs TRBV5-1 and TRBJ2-1; TCRdb names TRBD1, which stays unverified in the absence of DNA. The CDR3 runs to 14 residues. Germline lookup yields CDR1 SGHRS and CDR2 YFSETQ. The CDR3 reads CASSFSWGPHEQFF.

The chain is built from TRBV2 and TRBJ2-7. From germline, CDR1 is SNHLY and CDR2 FYNNEI. This CDR3 is built from 13 residues. Here the CDR3 reads CASSEGQAHEQYF.

The V and J genes are TRBV20-1 and TRBJ2-7; the TCRdb D gene call, TRBD2, has no DNA to confirm it. Germline-derived CDR1 and CDR2 are DFQATT and SNEGSKA (reference sequence). CDR3 size: 16 residues. The CDR3: CSARALTSGGSYEQYF.

The genes are TRBV7-9 and TRBJ2-5; the D call from TCRdb, TRBD1, cannot be confirmed without DNA. Germline V lookup: CDR1 SEHNR, CDR2 FQNEAQ (reference sequence). This CDR3 is 14 amino acids long. The CDR3 region is CASSPPNGEETQYF.

By frequency, this clonotype is medium-sized. The rearrangement uses TRBV29-1 and TRBJ2-1; TCRdb picks TRBD1, but there is no DNA to check that call. The CDR3 contains 13 residues. The germline gives CDR1 SQVTM, CDR2 ANQGSEA. The CDR3 sequence is CSATGTDYNEQFF.

The V call is TRBV25-1, the J call TRBJ1-4. This CDR3 region has 16 residues. Germline V gives CDR1 MGHDK, CDR2 SYGVNS. The CDR3 loop reads CASSEWRDATNEKLFF. The whole variable domain, remainder taken from reference TRBV25-1 and TRBJ1-4, is EADIYQTPRYLVIGTGKKITLECSQTMGHDKMYWYQQDPGMELHLIHYSYGVNSTEKGDLSSESTVSRIRTEHFPLTLESARPSHTSQYLCASSEWRDATNEKLFFGSGTQLSVL.

CDR3: CASSTVGGPHNEQFF. The rearrangement joins TRBV28 to TRBJ2-1; TCRdb proposes TRBD1, but this gene call is untestable without DNA. This CDR3 region has 15 residues. The V gene's germline CDR1 is MDHEN and CDR2 SYDVKM.

This chain uses TRBV7-6 with TRBJ2-1; as DNA is missing, the TRBD1 call by TCRdb cannot be tested. Germline values: CDR1 SGHVS, CDR2 FNYEAQ. CDR3 length equals 14 residues. The CDR3 loop reads CASSSRDRKNEQFF. The full variable domain, completed using reference TRBV7-6 and TRBJ2-1, is GAGVSQSPRYKVTKRGQDVALRCDPISGHVSLYWYRQALGQGPEFLTYFNYEAQQDKSGLPNDRFSAERPEGSISTLTIQRTEQRDSAMYRCASSSRDRKNEQFFGPGTRLTVL.

The chain combines TRBV15 with TRBJ1-2. Germline V CDR1 and CDR2: LNHNV, YYDKDF (reference sequence). The CDR3 spans 13 residues. This CDR3 reads CATSRIGENGYTF.

The rearrangement uses TRBV12-3 or TRBV12-4 and TRBJ2-7. This CDR3 is built from 14 residues. CDR3: CASSSTEPAYEQYF.

CDR3 residues: CSAREQGYEQYF. The V gene is TRBV20-1, the J gene TRBJ2-7; TCRdb outputs TRBD1, but without DNA this stays unchecked. The CDR3 runs to 12 residues. Germline-derived CDR1 and CDR2 are DFQATT and SNEGSKA (reference sequence).

The rearrangement uses TRBV10-3 and TRBJ2-3; TCRdb proposes TRBD2, but this gene call is untestable without DNA. Germline assignment: CDR1 ENHRY and CDR2 SYGVKD. The CDR3 has 16 residues. This CDR3 is CAINEGGGGSTDTQYF.